Below are 21 T cell receptor beta chains sequenced from a single sample in a study of T cells in Graves' hyperthyroidism and ophthalmopathy. RNA transcripts provided the source from which TCR beta CDR3 regions were amplified. When the TCR CDR3 underwent first-round RT-PCR, the HTBI primer set was used. TCRdb re-derived calls from the multiplex PCR reads in MiXCR, one entry per CDR3 protein. The repertoire has about 840,000 distinct CDR3 sequences, roughly 40% of them found once; the top ten carry 8.9%. Sequencing used blood. These TCRs come from a man younger than 30 with Graves' hyperthyroidism.

The chain joins TRBV20-1 to TRBJ1-2; D gene ambiguous. This CDR3 is 12 amino acids long. V gave up 6 bases and J gave up 6 bases, with 14 bases separating them. Germline CDR1 DFQATT, CDR2 SNEGSKA (reference sequence). As DNA, the CDR3 is TGCAGTGCCCCGTTATACGGTAATGGCTACACCTTC. It translates to CSAPLYGNGYTF.

This chain joins TRBV4-2 and TRBJ1-1; unclear D gene. The germline gives CDR1 LGHNA, CDR2 YNFKEQ. The CDR3 extends over 8 amino acids. Trimming removed 0 bases at V and 13 bases at J, with 0 bases between. The CDR3, as DNA: TGTGCCAGCAGCCAAGATTTCTTT. Residues: CASSQDFF.

This clonotype was found many times. V gene TRBV6-5 combines with J gene TRBJ1-1; D is ambiguous. Germline CDR1 reads MNHEY; CDR2 reads SVGAGI. The CDR3 has 12 amino acids. Trimming pared 1 base from V and 3 bases from J, leaving 3 bases between. The CDR3 DNA sequence: TGTGCCAGCAGTTACTTGGACACTGAAGCTTTCTTT. This codes for CASSYLDTEAFF.

CDR3 loop: CSVVGQPTYEQYF. DNA for the CDR3: TGCAGCGTTGTCGGACAGCCCACCTACGAGCAGTACTTC. The rearrangement links TRBV29-1 to TRBJ2-7; possible D gene TRBD1, 6 bases. Trimming pared 4 bases from V and 2 bases from J, leaving 12 bases between. Germline V gene data show CDR1 as SQVTM and CDR2 as ANQGSEA. The CDR3 has 13 residues.

Regarding this clonotype: This may come from a read error, since a much larger clone is one base off. The chain joins TRBV10-3 to TRBJ2-7; possible D gene TRBD2, 6 bases. CDR1 is ENHRY, CDR2 SYGVKD, per germline. This CDR3 comprises 13 residues. The CDR3 DNA reads TGTGCCACCAGTCCCGGGGGTTTGGCCGAGCAGTACTTC. Residues: CATSPGGLAEQYF.

This clonotype was seen ten or more times. The J gene is TRBJ1-5, the V gene TRBV18; 7 nucleotides line up with TRBD1. V lost 2 bases, J lost 4 bases, and 5 bases stayed unmatched. Germline V CDR1 and CDR2: KGHSH, LQKENI. CDR3 length: 15 residues. Here the CDR3 DNA reads TGTGCCAGCTCACCAGGGACAGTCGTAAATCAGCCCCAGCATTTT. Its protein product is CASSPGTVVNQPQHF.

With regard to this clonotype: This may come from a read error, since a much larger clone is one base off. The chain links TRBV9 to TRBJ1-4, with 7 bases aligning to TRBD1. Germline CDR1 and CDR2: SGDLS and YYNGEE. The CDR3 spans 16 residues. The CDR3 DNA sequence: TGTACCAGCAGCGCCCGACAGGGATCAACTAATGAAAAACTGTTTTTT. Translation gives CTSSARQGSTNEKLFF.

This clonotype came up a few times. The rearrangement links TRBV7-1 to TRBJ2-1, with 9 positions matching TRBD1. TRBV7-1 is known as an ORF, though its function is uncertain. The CDR3 extends over 15 amino acids. V dropped 6 bases and J dropped 2; count of bases not matched to a gene: 5. This CDR3 reads CASRSDRGAYNEQFF. In DNA form, the CDR3 reads TGTGCCAGCAGATCGGACAGGGGTGCCTACAATGAGCAGTTCTTC.

For this clonotype: At one of its ends the junction is not consistent with the germline gene, which may arise from a read error. In DNA, the CDR3 is TGTGCCAGCAGCCAAACCGGGACTAGCGGGAGCCGACCCCACGAGCAGTACTTC. Amino acids: CASSQTGTSGSRPHEQYF. This chain connects TRBV5-1 to TRBJ2-7; 14 positions agree with TRBD2. This CDR3 has 18 residues. Germline V gene lookup returns CDR1 SGHRS and CDR2 YFSETQ. Full variable domain (outside the CDR3, taken from reference TRBV5-1 and TRBJ2-7): KAGVTQTPRYLIKTRGQQVTLSCSPISGHRSVSWYQQTPGQGLQFLFEYFSETQRNKGNFPGRFSGRQFSNSRSEMNVSTLELGDSALYLCASSQTGTSGSRPHEQYFGPGTRLTVT.

This clonotype was detected only a few times. This chain uses TRBV12-3 or TRBV12-4 with TRBJ1-3, with unresolved D. CDR3 length equals 12 residues. The germline V and J ends were trimmed by 3 bases and 6 bases, with 6 bases remaining between them. CDR3 in amino acids: CASSLAPNTIYF. In nucleotides, the CDR3 is TGTGCCAGCAGTTTGGCTCCAAACACCATATATTTT.

Concerning this clonotype itself: It may be a read error: a sequence one base away is much more abundant. Since no conserved phenylalanine or tryptophan closes the CDR3, a read error is the likely cause. The rearrangement joins TRBV7-3 to TRBJ1-1; D is possibly TRBD1 (5 bases). The V end lost 0 bases, the J end lost 6 bases, and 8 bases lay between the germline ends. Germline CDR1 and CDR2: SGHTA and FQGTGA. The CDR3 loop spans 13 amino acids. The CDR3 loop is CASSLTQGSEAFL. The CDR3 nucleotides read TGTGCCAGCAGCTTAACGCAGGGATCTGAAGCTTTCCTT.

The V gene is TRBV29-1, the J gene TRBJ2-7, with D perhaps TRBD2 (7 bases). This CDR3 has 12 amino acids. Germline lookup yields CDR1 SQVTM and CDR2 ANQGSEA. Trimming took 8 bases from V and 2 from J, leaving 13 bases between them. In nucleotides, the CDR3 is TGCAGCTTGGGGGGGCTCGCCTACGAGCAGTACTTC. This gives the protein CSLGGLAYEQYF.

The chain recombines TRBV29-1 with TRBJ2-5; a weak D match, TRBD1 (5 bases). The V end was cut by 4 bases, the J end by 1 base, with 10 bases between. The germline V gene has CDR1 SQVTM and CDR2 ANQGSEA. This CDR3 is 13 amino acids long. CDR3 DNA: TGCAGCGTTGTCGGTGACAGCCAAGAGACCCAGTACTTC. Protein: CSVVGDSQETQYF.

The genes are TRBV2 and TRBJ2-7; D remains unclear. The V end lost 4 bases, the J end lost 6 bases, and 19 bases lay between the germline ends. Germline CDR1 SNHLY, CDR2 FYNNEI. The CDR3 spans 15 residues. CDR3 in amino acids: CASSGGTTPGTEQYF. CDR3 nucleotides: TGTGCCAGCAGTGGCGGAACGACCCCAGGTACCGAGCAGTACTTC.

Comments on this clonotype: A much larger clone differs by one base, so this may be a read error. Likely a read error: the CDR3 ends without its conserved phenylalanine or tryptophan. This chain joins TRBV14 and TRBJ2-7; D call uncertain. The CDR3 spans 12 residues. The germline V gene has CDR1 SGHDN and CDR2 FVKESK. With 4 bases removed from V and 7 bases from J, the gap between germline ends came to 11 bases. The chain's CDR3 is CASSLLPWEQYL. The CDR3 DNA sequence: TGTGCCAGCAGCCTACTGCCTTGGGAGCAGTACCTC.

On this clonotype: One end of the junction does not line up with germline, which may come from a read error. The chain uses TRBV5-1 and TRBJ1-5; D not certain. The CDR3 has 14 residues. Germline CDR1 SGHRS, CDR2 YFSETQ. The CDR3 DNA is TGTGCCAGCAGCCCTTTGGCGTACAATCAGCCCCAGCATTTT. Its protein product is CASSPLAYNQPQHF.

V usage is TRBV4-3 and J usage is TRBJ2-2, with D perhaps assigned TRBD1 or TRBD2 (6 bases each). Trimming removed 6 bases at V and 8 bases at J, with 16 bases between. The CDR3 runs 14 residues. Germline V lookup: CDR1 LGHNA, CDR2 YSLEER. CDR3 in DNA: TGCGCCAGCAGGTCCGGAGGGGGGTCGGGGGAGCTGTTTTTT. Protein product: CASRSGGGSGELFF.

This clonotype was detected a few times. The rearrangement uses TRBV5-6 and TRBJ1-3; D uncertain. V lost 5 bases, J lost 8 bases, and 14 bases lay in between. Germline V lookup: CDR1 SGHDT, CDR2 YYEEEE. CDR3 length: 13 residues. The CDR3 protein is CASRGRHGDTIYF. CDR3 coding DNA: TGTGCCAGCAGAGGACGGCATGGGGACACCATATATTTT. The variable domain in full, completed from reference TRBV5-6 and TRBJ1-3, reads DAGVTQSPTHLIKTRGQQVTLRCSPKSGHDTVSWYQQALGQGPQFIFQYYEEEERQRGNFPDRFSGHQFPNYSSELNVNALLLGDSALYLCASRGRHGDTIYFGEGSWLTVV.

Only a few counts were recorded for this clonotype. The rearrangement links TRBV6-5 to TRBJ1-2, with 9 bases identical to TRBD1. The germline CDR1 and CDR2 sequences are MNHEY and SVGAGI. V dropped 6 bases and J dropped 8; count of bases not matched to a gene: 7. The CDR3 contains 13 residues. CDR3 residues: CASSAGTGSGYTF. The DNA of the CDR3 is TGTGCCAGCAGCGCCGGGACAGGGAGCGGCTACACCTTC.

The chain carries TRBV12-5 and TRBJ2-7, with D uncertain. Per the germline V gene, CDR1 is LGHNT and CDR2 is FRNRAP. The CDR3 is 13 residues long. CDR3 loop: CASSQEQHYEQYF. Written as DNA, the CDR3 is TGTGCCAGCAGCCAAGAACAGCACTACGAGCAGTACTTC.

This clonotype was seen only a few times. V gene TRBV7-2 combines with J gene TRBJ1-2; 9 bases fit TRBD1. CDR3 length equals 17 residues. Germline CDR1 is SGHTA and CDR2 is FQGNSA. V lost 3 bases and J lost 4; bases outside the gene matches: 12. The CDR3 loop reads CASSFGTGGAFVYGYTF. Written as DNA, the CDR3 is TGTGCCAGCAGCTTCGGAACAGGGGGCGCTTTTGTCTATGGCTACACCTTC.